This T cell receptor beta chain was identified during a study of cytomegalovirus exposure and HLA in healthy donors. Whole-study findings and limits: Researchers had no immune exposure information except CMV serostatus available. Cytomegalovirus association was listed for 164 TCR beta chains.

The PCR ran on 60 Vbeta and 13 Jbeta primers. Method: immunoSEQ multiplex PCR; TCRdb's copy keeps in-frame clones and lacks some. Of roughly 110,000 clones detected, about three quarters appear once; the ten largest clones hold 7% to 8%. About this clone itself: The antigen is unknown.

Sequencing used PBMCs. The sequence was obtained from a man aged 30-40 years in good health and CMV-seronegative.

This chain's CDR3 is CASRRALAGDYEQYF. In DNA, the CDR3 is TGTGCCAGCAGAAGGGCCCTAGCGGGAGATTACGAGCAGTACTTC. The chain joins TRBV28 to TRBJ2-7; 10 positions agree with TRBD2. Germline values: CDR1 MDHEN, CDR2 SYDVKM. V shed 6 bases and J 4 bases; nucleotides not matched to a gene: 9. This CDR3 contains 15 residues. Complete variable domain (other parts from reference TRBV28 and TRBJ2-7): DVKVTQSSRYLVKRTGEKVFLECVQDMDHENMFWYRQDPGLGLRLIYFSYDVKMKEKGDIPEGYSVSREKKERFSLILESASTNQTSMYLCASRRALAGDYEQYFGPGTRLTVT.